The TCR beta chain described here comes from a study of shared clonotypes between healthy human individuals. Looking at the study overall: The study enrolled a couple of women and three men aged 18 to 49.

Only in-frame clones appear in the TCRdb table, and some are missing; sequencing was by immunoSEQ multiplex PCR. There are about 2.2 million clones in the sample; 80% to 95% occur only once, and about 1.7% lies in the top ten. CDR1 and CDR2 from the germline V gene are SQVTM and ANQGSEA. This CDR3 is built from 14 residues. V shed 4 bases, J shed 4 bases, and the junction held 5 bases outside the gene matches. Cells designated naive CD8 were CD45RO-negative and were positively selected for CCR7, with terminally differentiated effector memory CD45RA+ cells excluded. This clone was detected once. Its target is not known. The study's findings and limits: Generation of non-shared clonotypes was less probable than generation of clonotypes shared by all four donors.

The specimen was naive CD8+ T cells from PBMCs. This chain links TRBV29-1 with TRBJ2-1; 9 nucleotides agree with TRBD2. The receptor's source is a man between 18 and 35 years old in good health. Some clones in this sample may be carry-over from other donors' samples. The CDR3 coding sequence is TGCAGCGTTGCCGGCGGGAGGGTATACAATGAGCAGTTCTTC. Translating gives CSVAGGRVYNEQFF.